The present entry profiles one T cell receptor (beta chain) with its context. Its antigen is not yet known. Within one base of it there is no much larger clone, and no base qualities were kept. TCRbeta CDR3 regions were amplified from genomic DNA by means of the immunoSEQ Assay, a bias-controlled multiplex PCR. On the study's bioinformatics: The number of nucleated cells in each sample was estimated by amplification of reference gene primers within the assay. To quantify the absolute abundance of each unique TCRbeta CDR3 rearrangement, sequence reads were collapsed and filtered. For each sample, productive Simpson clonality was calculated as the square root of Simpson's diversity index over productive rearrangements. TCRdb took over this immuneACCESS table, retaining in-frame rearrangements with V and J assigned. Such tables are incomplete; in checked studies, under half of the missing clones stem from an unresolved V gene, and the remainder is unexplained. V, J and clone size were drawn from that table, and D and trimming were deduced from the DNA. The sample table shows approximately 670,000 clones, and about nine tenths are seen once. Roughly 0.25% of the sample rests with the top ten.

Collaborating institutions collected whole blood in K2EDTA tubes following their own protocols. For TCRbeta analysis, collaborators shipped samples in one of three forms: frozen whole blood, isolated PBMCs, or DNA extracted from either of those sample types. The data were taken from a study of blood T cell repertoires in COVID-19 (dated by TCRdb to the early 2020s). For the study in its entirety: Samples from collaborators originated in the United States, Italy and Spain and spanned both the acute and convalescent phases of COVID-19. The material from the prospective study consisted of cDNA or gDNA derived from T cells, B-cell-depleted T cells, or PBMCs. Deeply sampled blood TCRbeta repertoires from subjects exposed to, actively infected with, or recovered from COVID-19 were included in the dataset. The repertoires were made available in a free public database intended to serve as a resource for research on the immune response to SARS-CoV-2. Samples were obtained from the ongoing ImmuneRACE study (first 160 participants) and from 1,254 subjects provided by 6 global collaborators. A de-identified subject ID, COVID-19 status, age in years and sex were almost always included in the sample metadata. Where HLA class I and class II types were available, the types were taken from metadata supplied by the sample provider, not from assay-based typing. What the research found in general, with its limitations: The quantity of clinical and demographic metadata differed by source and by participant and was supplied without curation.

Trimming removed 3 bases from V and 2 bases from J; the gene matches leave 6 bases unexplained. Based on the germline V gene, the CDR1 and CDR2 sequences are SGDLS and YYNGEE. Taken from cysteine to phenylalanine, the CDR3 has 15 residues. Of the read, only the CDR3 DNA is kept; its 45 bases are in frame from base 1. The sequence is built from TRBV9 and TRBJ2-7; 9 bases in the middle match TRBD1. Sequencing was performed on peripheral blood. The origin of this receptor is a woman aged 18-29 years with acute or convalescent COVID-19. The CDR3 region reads CASSGDREAPYEQYF. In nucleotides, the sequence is TGTGCCAGCAGCGGGGACAGGGAGGCGCCCTACGAGCAGTACTTC.